This is a list of T cell receptor beta chains from one sample in a study of early T cells in non-severe SARS-CoV-2 infection. In TCRdb, the 5' RACE reads were re-called with MiXCR into one record per CDR3 protein. Of 45,000 to 75,000 distinct CDR3 sequences listed, around 5.6% are singletons. Source material: whole blood. The receptors come from an adult who was a healthcare worker with PCR-confirmed SARS-CoV-2 infection or an uninfected control (not recorded which). Each CDR3 is given with its conserved first and last residue. A D gene is named only where the DNA matches it firmly. The size field is filled for only some rows; it gives once, few, many or a size class.

j_call	cdr3_length	v_call	clone_size	d_call	cdr3_aa	cdr3_nt
TRBJ2-3	15	TRBV24-1	many	TRBD2	CATSDFTAGGDTQYF	TGTGCCACCAGTGATTTTACGGCGGGAGGAGATACGCAGTATTTT
TRBJ2-3	14	TRBV5-4	-	TRBD1	CASNPDRGTDTQYF	TGTGCCAGCAATCCCGACAGGGGCACAGATACGCAGTATTTT
TRBJ2-1	14	TRBV5-4	few	-	CASSPGRVQNEQFF	TGTGCCAGCAGTCCCGGTAGGGTCCAGAATGAGCAGTTCTTC
TRBJ1-5	14	TRBV24-1	-	TRBD1	CATSQTGLSQPQHF	TGTGCCACCAGCCAGACAGGGCTCAGTCAGCCCCAGCATTTT
TRBJ2-7	17	TRBV6-5	few	-	CASSYSTGGQPAYEQYF	TGTGCCAGCAGTTACTCGACGGGTGGTCAGCCAGCCTACGAGCAGTACTTC
TRBJ2-2	12	TRBV29-1	many	-	CSAQGNTGELFF	TGCAGCGCGCAGGGTAACACCGGGGAGCTGTTTTTT
TRBJ2-5	17	TRBV7-2	many	TRBD2	CASSPSPSSGGYGTQYF	TGTGCCAGCAGCCCTAGCCCCTCCAGCGGGGGTTATGGGACCCAGTACTTC
TRBJ1-1	13	TRBV5-4	few	-	CASSLGPALEAFF	TGTGCCAGCAGCTTGGGTCCGGCCCTTGAAGCTTTCTTT
TRBJ1-1	13	TRBV12-5	-	-	CASGPDLNTEAFF	TGTGCTAGTGGTCCCGACCTGAACACTGAAGCTTTCTTT
TRBJ2-3	14	TRBV6-1	many	-	CASSEVVLTDTQYF	TGTGCCAGCAGTGAAGTCGTTTTGACAGATACGCAGTATTTT
TRBJ2-7	15	TRBV7-8	-	TRBD1	CASSLGGQESYEQYF	TGTGCCAGCAGCTTAGGGGGACAGGAGTCCTACGAGCAGTACTTC
TRBJ2-7	15	TRBV4-1	many	-	CASSSTGTGVYEQYF	TGCGCCAGCAGCAGCACGGGGACGGGCGTTTACGAGCAGTACTTC
TRBJ1-1	14	TRBV20-1	many	-	CSARAPGGDTEAFF	TGCAGTGCTAGGGCCCCGGGGGGAGACACTGAAGCTTTCTTT
TRBJ2-1	12	TRBV20-1	few	-	CSARRTVNEQFF	TGCAGTGCTAGAAGGACAGTCAATGAGCAGTTCTTC
TRBJ2-3	12	TRBV12-3/TRBV12-4	many	-	CASSLSRDTQYF	TGTGCCAGCAGTTTAAGTAGAGATACGCAGTATTTT
TRBJ1-5	16	TRBV4-1	medium-sized	TRBD1	CASSQKTGTGSRPQHF	TGCGCCAGCAGCCAAAAAACCGGGACAGGATCCAGGCCCCAGCATTTT
TRBJ2-3	16	TRBV15	-	TRBD1	CATSRDRDSSRDTQYF	TGTGCCACCAGCAGAGATCGGGACAGTAGTAGGGATACGCAGTATTTT
TRBJ1-5	14	TRBV19	many	-	CASSIGGSNQPQHF	TGTGCCAGTAGTATCGGGGGTAGCAATCAGCCCCAGCATTTT
TRBJ2-1	15	TRBV29-1	-	TRBD1	CSVGKGQGLGNEQFF	TGCAGCGTGGGGAAGGGACAGGGTTTAGGGAATGAGCAGTTCTTC
TRBJ2-3	17	TRBV7-9	many	-	CASRNRDGRASTDTQYF	TGTGCCAGCAGAAATAGGGACGGCCGAGCGAGCACAGATACGCAGTATTTT
TRBJ2-3	15	TRBV5-6	-	-	CASSFRRTRTDTQYF	TGTGCCAGCAGCTTCCGGAGGACACGCACAGATACGCAGTATTTT
TRBJ2-5	12	TRBV6-5	-	-	CASSAWGETQYF	TGTGCCAGCTCGGCTTGGGGGGAGACCCAGTACTTC
TRBJ2-2	12	TRBV19	-	-	CASSLWAGELFF	TGTGCCAGTAGTCTCTGGGCCGGGGAGCTGTTTTTT
TRBJ1-2	13	TRBV5-1	many	-	CASSLDGQYGYTF	TGCGCCAGCAGCTTGGATGGACAGTATGGCTACACCTTC